This passage covers 21 T cell receptor beta chains from one sample sequenced in a study of spatial heterogeneity in lung cancer. General study points: Tumor mutation count correlated with how many alpha and beta TCRs expanded intratumorally.

Time point indicated: sample taken at primary tumor resection. TCRdb recomputed calls from the 5' RACE reads with MiXCR, one row per CDR3 protein. The table records about 100,000 distinct CDR3 sequences, around 4.3% of them present only once. Their cognate antigens are unknown. The material sequenced was lung tumor tissue, taken at surgery. The receptor set was obtained from a male donor with early-stage non-small cell lung cancer.

This clonotype appeared many times. The chain is built from TRBV27 and TRBJ1-3; no reliable D call. CDR3 length: 15 residues. V lost 3 bases, J lost 0 bases, and 9 bases lay in between. Germline lookup yields CDR1 MNHEY and CDR2 SMNVEV (reference sequence). The CDR3 region is CASSFAGSSGNTIYF. The CDR3 DNA follows: TGTGCCAGCAGTTTTGCCGGGAGCTCTGGAAACACCATATATTTT.

At least ten counts were recorded for this clonotype. V and J are TRBV11-2 and TRBJ2-1, with 11 bases lining up with TRBD2. The CDR3 consists of 13 residues. Germline lookup yields CDR1 SGHAT and CDR2 FQNNGV. With V trimmed by 6 bases and J by 9 bases, 4 bases remained unmatched. The DNA of the CDR3 is TGTGCCAGCAGTATTAGCGGGAGGGGTGAGCAGTTCTTC. It specifies CASSISGRGEQFF.

In this sample, this clonotype turned up a few times. A much larger clone is a single base away; this may be a read error. The rearrangement joins TRBV28 to TRBJ1-1; D not certain. There are 12 residues in the CDR3. V lost 4 bases and J lost 1, with 4 bases in between. CDR1 is MDHEN, CDR2 SYDVKM, per germline. In nucleotides, the CDR3 is TGTGCCAGCAGTTCCCCGAACACTGAAGCTTTCTTT. Translation: CASSSPNTEAFF.

This clonotype was counted ten times or more. This sequence joins TRBV11-2 and TRBJ2-3, with TRBD2 identical over 13 bases. V dropped 0 bases and J dropped 6; count of bases not matched to a gene: 9. CDR1 and CDR2 from the germline V gene are SGHAT and FQNNGV. This CDR3 is built from 18 residues. In DNA form, the CDR3 reads TGTGCCAGCAGCTTAGATGCCGGACTAGCGGGAGATTCGGATACGCAGTATTTT. Translated: CASSLDAGLAGDSDTQYF.

This clonotype was seen only a few times. The chain is built from TRBV27 and TRBJ2-3; D is perhaps TRBD1 or TRBD2 (5 bases each). With 3 bases removed from V and 2 bases from J, the gap between germline ends came to 12 bases. Germline V gene sequence: CDR1 MNHEY, CDR2 SMNVEV (reference sequence). CDR3 length equals 15 residues. CDR3 DNA: TGTGCCAGCAGTTTTATGGGACGGACCACAGATACGCAGTATTTT. The encoded protein is CASSFMGRTTDTQYF.

This clonotype was seen at least ten times. This sequence joins TRBV11-2 and TRBJ2-7; 11 bases line up with TRBD2. Germline CDR1 is SGHAT and CDR2 is FQNNGV. V was clipped by 6 bases and J by 5 bases; unmatched bases: 9. This CDR3 region has 15 residues. CDR3 residues: CASRRIAGGPHEQYF. The CDR3 nucleotides are TGTGCCAGCAGGCGGATAGCGGGAGGGCCGCACGAGCAGTACTTC.

This clonotype was detected many times. The rearrangement links TRBV10-2 to TRBJ1-1; D remains unclear. Germline V gene data show CDR1 as WSHSY and CDR2 as SAAADI. The ends were cut back, 7 bases at V and 4 bases at J, with 13 bases in the middle. The CDR3 is 13 residues long. The CDR3 loop reads CASTASIATEAFF. The CDR3 DNA is TGCGCCAGCACAGCGAGTATTGCCACTGAAGCTTTCTTT.

This clonotype was seen at least ten times. The J gene is TRBJ2-7, the V gene TRBV28; unclear D gene. The CDR3 has 12 amino acids. Germline loops: CDR1 MDHEN, CDR2 SYDVKM. Trimming pared 1 base from V and 11 bases from J, leaving 12 bases between. The CDR3 DNA sequence: TGTGCCAGCAGTTTATCCCCGGCGACCGAGTACTTC. The encoded protein is CASSLSPATEYF.

This clonotype was recorded many times. This chain connects TRBV12-3 or TRBV12-4 to TRBJ2-7; no definite D call. There are 14 residues in the CDR3. Trimming shortened V by 3 bases and J by 3 bases, and 12 bases separated the two germline ends. The CDR3 DNA sequence: TGTGCCAGCAGTTTTAGTGGAGTTAACTACGAGCAGTACTTC. Amino acids: CASSFSGVNYEQYF.

J is TRBJ1-1 and V is TRBV2, with 8 bases aligning to TRBD1. In germline, CDR1 is SNHLY, CDR2 FYNNEI. Losses at the gene ends were 1 base for V and 5 bases for J; bases not matched to a gene: 0. The CDR3 totals 13 residues. The CDR3 DNA reads TGTGCCAGCAGTGAAGACAGGGGGACTGAAGCTTTCTTT. Its protein is CASSEDRGTEAFF. The full variable domain, with the rest looked up from reference TRBV2 and TRBJ1-1, is EPEVTQTPSHQVTQMGQEVILRCVPISNHLYFYWYRQILGQKVEFLVSFYNNEISEKSEIFDDQFSVERPDGSNFTLKIRSTKLEDSAMYFCASSEDRGTEAFFGQGTRLTVV.

This clonotype was recorded many times. This CDR3 reads CATRGGNEQFF. The CDR3 DNA is TGTGCCACCCGGGGGGGCAATGAGCAGTTCTTC. The rearrangement links TRBV12-3 or TRBV12-4 to TRBJ2-1; 8 positions match TRBD2. The CDR3 has 11 residues. Unmatched junction bases numbered 2, after V lost 10 bases and J lost 6 bases.

Ten or more counts support this clonotype. This chain uses TRBV12-3 or TRBV12-4 with TRBJ1-3; 7 nucleotides line up with TRBD1. The junction had 3 bases not matched to a gene; V was cut back by 8 bases and J by 2 bases. This CDR3 has 13 residues. The CDR3 is CASSDRPGNTIYF. The CDR3 nucleotides are TGTGCCAGCTCGGACAGGCCTGGAAACACCATATATTTT.

The chain is built from TRBV9 and TRBJ1-2; TRBD1 aligns across 7 bases. This CDR3 spans 15 amino acids. V lost 3 bases, J lost 3 bases, and 8 bases stayed unmatched. CDR1 is SGDLS, CDR2 YYNGEE, per germline. CDR3 in amino acids: CASSDRDRAHYGYTF. Here the CDR3 DNA reads TGTGCCAGCAGCGATCGTGACAGGGCGCACTATGGCTACACCTTC.

At least ten counts were recorded for this clonotype. The chain uses TRBV28 and TRBJ2-3, with 7 bases fitting TRBD1. The V and J ends lost 5 bases and 0 bases, in that order; junction bases with no gene match: 5. Germline loops: CDR1 MDHEN, CDR2 SYDVKM. The CDR3 is 15 residues long. This CDR3 is CASSRDSFSTDTQYF. The CDR3 region has the DNA TGTGCCAGCAGTCGGGACAGCTTTAGCACAGATACGCAGTATTTT.

This clonotype occurred many times. V usage is TRBV4-1 and J usage is TRBJ2-3; D remains unclear. CDR3 length equals 16 residues. Germline loops: CDR1 MGHRA, CDR2 YSYEKL. Trimming took off 4 bases at V and 0 bases at J, with 14 bases between the two ends. CDR3 coding DNA: TGCGCCAGCAGCCGTGAAGTTGGGGAAAGCACAGATACGCAGTATTTT. It codes for CASSREVGESTDTQYF.

This clonotype was observed a few times. This rearrangement joins TRBV6-6 to TRBJ2-2, with 9 bases matching TRBD1. Germline assignment: CDR1 MNHNY and CDR2 SVGAGI (reference sequence). The CDR3 extends over 16 amino acids. The V gene end was trimmed by 4 bases and the J gene end by 8 bases; junction bases not matched to a gene: 11. CDR3: CASSWSRTGDSGELFF. The CDR3 nucleotides are TGTGCCAGCAGTTGGTCTCGGACAGGGGACTCTGGGGAGCTGTTTTTT.

This clonotype was observed many times. This sequence joins TRBV2 and TRBJ1-4, with a weak D call TRBD1 (5 bases). Trimming cost V 3 bases and J 5 bases, with 16 bases left between them. CDR3 length: 16 amino acids. CDR1 and CDR2 from the germline V gene are SNHLY and FYNNEI. CDR3 sequence reads: CASSDGLRGLNEKLFF. The CDR3 DNA follows: TGTGCCAGCAGTGATGGTTTGAGGGGCCTCAATGAAAAACTGTTTTTT.

This chain links TRBV7-9 with TRBJ2-5; D ambiguous. The CDR3 has 16 amino acids. Trimming took off 1 base at V and 0 bases at J, with 12 bases between the two ends. CDR1 and CDR2 from the germline V gene are SEHNR and FQNEAQ (reference sequence). The CDR3 loop reads CASSLVSGFDQETQYF. In DNA form, the CDR3 reads TGTGCCAGCAGCTTAGTTTCCGGGTTTGACCAAGAGACCCAGTACTTC. Based on the CDR3 plus reference TRBV7-9 and TRBJ2-5, the full variable domain is DTGVSQNPRHKITKRGQNVTFRCDPISEHNRLYWYRQTLGQGPEFLTYFQNEAQLEKSRLLSDRFSAERPKGSFSTLEIQRTEQGDSAMYLCASSLVSGFDQETQYFGPGTRLLVL.

This clonotype occurred a few times. The J gene is TRBJ2-5, the V gene TRBV4-2; 10 bases agree with TRBD2. Trimming removed 0 bases from V and 3 bases from J; junction bases left unmatched: 7. This CDR3 is 17 amino acids long. The germline V gene encodes CDR1 LGHNA and CDR2 YNFKEQ. The CDR3 DNA follows: TGTGCCAGCAGCCAAGAAATAAAACTAGCGGGGAAAGAGACCCAGTACTTC. The encoded protein is CASSQEIKLAGKETQYF.

This clonotype was counted at least ten times. In nucleotides, the CDR3 is TGTGCCAGCAGCCAAGACAGGGTTCGTCCCCAGCATTTT. It codes for CASSQDRVRPQHF. The chain links TRBV3-1 to TRBJ1-5; weak D call: TRBD1 (5 bases). Germline CDR1 reads LGHDT; CDR2 reads YNNKEL (reference sequence). V lost 0 bases, J lost 10 bases, and 10 bases lay in between. The CDR3 spans 13 residues.

This clonotype was recorded at least ten times. The chain carries TRBV28 and TRBJ1-5, with D possibly TRBD1 on 5 matching bases. The germline gives CDR1 MDHEN, CDR2 SYDVKM. The germline V and J ends were trimmed by 5 bases and 4 bases, with 9 bases remaining between them. This CDR3 is 13 amino acids long. The CDR3 coding sequence is TGTGCCAGCAGTGTGGACAAGAATCAGCCCCAGCATTTT. This translates into CASSVDKNQPQHF.